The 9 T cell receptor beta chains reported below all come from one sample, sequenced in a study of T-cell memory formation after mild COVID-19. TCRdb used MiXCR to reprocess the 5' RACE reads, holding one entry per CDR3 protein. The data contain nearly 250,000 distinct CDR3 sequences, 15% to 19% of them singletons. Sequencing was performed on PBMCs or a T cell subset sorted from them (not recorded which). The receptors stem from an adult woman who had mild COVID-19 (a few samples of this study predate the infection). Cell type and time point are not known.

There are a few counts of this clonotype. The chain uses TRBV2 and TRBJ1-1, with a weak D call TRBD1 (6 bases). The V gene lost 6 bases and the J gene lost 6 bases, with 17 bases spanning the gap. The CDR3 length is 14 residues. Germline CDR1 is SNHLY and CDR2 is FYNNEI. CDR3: CASSAHQGFSEAFF. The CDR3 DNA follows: TGTGCCAGCAGCGCCCACCAGGGGTTCTCTGAAGCTTTCTTT. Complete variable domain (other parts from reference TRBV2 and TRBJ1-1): EPEVTQTPSHQVTQMGQEVILRCVPISNHLYFYWYRQILGQKVEFLVSFYNNEISEKSEIFDDQFSVERPDGSNFTLKIRSTKLEDSAMYFCASSAHQGFSEAFFGQGTRLTVV.

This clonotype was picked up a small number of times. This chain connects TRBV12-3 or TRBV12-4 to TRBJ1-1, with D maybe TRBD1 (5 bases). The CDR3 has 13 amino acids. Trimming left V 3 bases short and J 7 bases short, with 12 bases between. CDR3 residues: CASSFGRQGEAFF. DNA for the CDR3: TGTGCCAGCAGTTTTGGACGGCAGGGTGAAGCTTTCTTT.

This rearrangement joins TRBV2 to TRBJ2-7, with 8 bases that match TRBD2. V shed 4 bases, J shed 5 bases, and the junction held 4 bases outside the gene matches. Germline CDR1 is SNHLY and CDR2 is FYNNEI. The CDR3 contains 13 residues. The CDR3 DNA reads TGTGCCAGCAGTGGTCTAGCGGGCCACGAGCAGTACTTC. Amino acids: CASSGLAGHEQYF.

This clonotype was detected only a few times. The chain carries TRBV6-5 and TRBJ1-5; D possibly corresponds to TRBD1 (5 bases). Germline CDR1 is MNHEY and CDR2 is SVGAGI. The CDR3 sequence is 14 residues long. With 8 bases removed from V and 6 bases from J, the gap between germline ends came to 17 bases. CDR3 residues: CASQVEWGSQPQHF. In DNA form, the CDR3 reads TGTGCCAGCCAGGTCGAGTGGGGGAGTCAGCCCCAGCATTTT.

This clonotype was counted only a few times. CDR3 sequence reads: CASIPGQGRTEAFF. The CDR3 nucleotides are TGTGCCAGCATCCCGGGACAGGGTCGCACTGAAGCTTTCTTT. The V gene is TRBV7-9, the J gene TRBJ1-1; 9 nucleotides match TRBD1. Germline loops: CDR1 SEHNR, CDR2 FQNEAQ (reference sequence). This CDR3 region has 14 residues. V lost 7 bases and J lost 4; bases outside the gene matches: 7.

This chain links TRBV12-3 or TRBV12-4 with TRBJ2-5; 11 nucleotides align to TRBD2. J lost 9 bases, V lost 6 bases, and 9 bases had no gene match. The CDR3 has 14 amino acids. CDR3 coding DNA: TGTGCCAGCAGCCTAGGACTAGCGGGCATGGCCCAGTACTTC. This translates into CASSLGLAGMAQYF.

The DNA of the CDR3 is TGCAGCGTTGAAGGGAACCGACTAGCGGGAGATGAGCAGTTCTTC. It codes for CSVEGNRLAGDEQFF. This chain joins TRBV29-1 and TRBJ2-1; 12 bases map to TRBD2. Germline assignment: CDR1 SQVTM and CDR2 ANQGSEA. V lost 1 base and J lost 8; bases outside the gene matches: 6. This CDR3 is 15 amino acids long.

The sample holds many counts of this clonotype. This chain's CDR3 is CASSHSRGRVEQFF. The CDR3, as DNA: TGTGCCAGCAGCCACTCCAGGGGGCGCGTTGAGCAGTTCTTC. This chain uses TRBV12-3 or TRBV12-4 with TRBJ2-1; the match to TRBD1 covers 8 bases. V was clipped by 6 bases and J by 9 bases; unmatched bases: 10. The CDR3 is 14 residues long.

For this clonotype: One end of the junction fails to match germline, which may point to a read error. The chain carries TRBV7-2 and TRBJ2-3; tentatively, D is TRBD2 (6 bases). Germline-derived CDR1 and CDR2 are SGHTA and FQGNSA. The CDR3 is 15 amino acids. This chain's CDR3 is CSSSYGGIPTDTQYF. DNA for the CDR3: TGTTCCAGCAGCTACGGGGGAATCCCCACAGATACGCAGTATTTT.